The T cell receptor beta chain under discussion was sequenced for a study of cytomegalovirus exposure and HLA in healthy donors. Use of 60 Vbeta and 13 Jbeta primers characterized the PCR. The repertoire was sequenced with immunoSEQ multiplex PCR; TCRdb's copy has only in-frame clones and lacks some. In the table there are about 130,000 clones, just over 70% of which are singletons. With regard to this clone: Its antigen remains unidentified.

The study, taken as a whole, reports: Equally common other TCR beta chains were less clonally expanded than HLA-associated ones, a later analysis found.

V shed 5 bases, J shed 6 bases, and the junction held 7 bases outside the gene matches. The CDR3 runs 14 residues. CDR1 is LNHDA and CDR2 is SQIVND in the germline V gene (reference sequence). The TCR was taken from a woman aged 55-69 years in good health and CMV-seropositive. The gene calls are TRBV19 and TRBJ2-1, with 7 nucleotides matching TRBD2. The sample consisted of PBMCs. The CDR3 coding sequence is TGTGCCAGTAGTCGGACTAGTAATCTCAATGAGCAGTTCTTC. Protein: CASSRTSNLNEQFF.